The rows below give T cell receptor beta chains drawn from one sample of a study of control samples from healthy donors and cancer patients. Sequencing was performed with immunoSEQ multiplex PCR; in TCRdb, only in-frame clones are kept and a portion is missing. There are approximately 85,000 clones in the sample; around 90% occur only once, and 7.5% to 8% lies in the top ten. The sample was blood. The receptors were gathered from a woman aged 55-70 years in good health. CDR3s include the opening cysteine and the closing phenylalanine or tryptophan. D genes are given only for firm matches. Size is stated for part of the rows, as once, few or many counts, or as a class when the clone is expanded.

size,D,J,V,DNA,CDR3
-,-,TRBJ1-2,TRBV12-3/TRBV12-4,TGTGCCAGCAGTTTCTCCCTTTCCTATGGCTACACCTTC,CASSFSLSYGYTF
-,-,TRBJ2-5,TRBV3-1/TRBV3-2,TGTGCCAGCAGCCAGTACAACCAAGAGACCCAGTACTTC,CASSQYNQETQYF
-,TRBD2,TRBJ2-5,TRBV27,TGTGCCAGCAGTTGGGGCGGGAGGGCCCGGGAGACCCAGTACTTC,CASSWGGRARETQYF
-,TRBD2,TRBJ2-5,TRBV5-1,TGCGCCAGCAGCCCCCGGGGGGTAGCGGGGGGGATGCAAGAGACCCAGTACTTC,CASSPRGVAGGMQETQYF
-,TRBD1,TRBJ1-2,TRBV11-3,TGTGCCAGCAGTTTGGACAGGGACAATGGCTACACCTTC,CASSLDRDNGYTF
once,TRBD2,TRBJ2-1,TRBV4-2,TGTGCCAGCAGCCAACAACAGGGACTAGCGGGGCCGAGCTCCTACAATGAGCAGTTCTTC,CASSQQQGLAGPSSYNEQFF
-,-,TRBJ2-1,TRBV12-3/TRBV12-4,TGTGCCAGCAGTTTGGACAGAAACAATGAGCAGTTCTTC,CASSLDRNNEQFF
-,-,TRBJ1-3,TRBV18,TGTGCCAGCTCACCAGGGACGGGCAGTTCTGGAAACACCATATATTTT,CASSPGTGSSGNTIYF
-,-,TRBJ1-1,TRBV6-6,TGTGCCAGCAGTTACTCTGAAGGAATGAACACTGAAGCTTTCTTT,CASSYSEGMNTEAFF
-,-,TRBJ1-6,TRBV30,TGTGCCTGGACCCCGGGGAGGGCCTATAATTCACCCCTCCACTTT,CAWTPGRAYNSPLHF
-,TRBD2,TRBJ2-1,TRBV18,TGTGCCAGCTCACCACGAATCGTACTAGCGGATCCAAGAGGGCCCTACAATGAGCAGTTCTTC,CASSPRIVLADPRGPYNEQFF
-,-,TRBJ2-3,TRBV7-9,TGTGCCAGCAGCTTAGTGGGAACGCACACAGATACGCAGTATTTT,CASSLVGTHTDTQYF
-,TRBD2,TRBJ2-1,TRBV4-2,TGTGCCAGCAGCCAAGCCCTAGCGGGAGGGGTGAATGAGCAGTTCTTC,CASSQALAGGVNEQFF
few,-,TRBJ1-2,TRBV19,TGTGCCAGTAGTCTGGAGTACGGCTACACCTTC,CASSLEYGYTF
-,TRBD2,TRBJ2-5,TRBV25-1,TGTGCCAGCAAACCTGGGGCGGGAGGGCAAGAGACCCAGTACTTC,CASKPGAGGQETQYF
-,TRBD2,TRBJ2-7,TRBV30,TGTGCCTGGAGTCCGCCGGCCCTAGCGGGTGATCGGAACGAGCAGTACTTC,CAWSPPALAGDRNEQYF
-,-,TRBJ1-1,TRBV15,TGTGCCACCAGCAGAGGGCAATTGAACACTGAAGCTTTCTTT,CATSRGQLNTEAFF
-,-,TRBJ2-1,TRBV7-2,TGTGCCAGCAGCTTACAGGGAATGGTGGTCAATGAGCAGTTCTTC,CASSLQGMVVNEQFF
-,TRBD2,TRBJ2-1,TRBV6-2/TRBV6-3,TGTGCCAGCAGTCGGACTAGCGGGAGCAATGAGCAGTTCTTC,CASSRTSGSNEQFF
-,-,TRBJ2-1,TRBV5-1,TGCGCCAGCAGCTTGTTTGGGGTCAGCCCCATTGAGCAGTTCTTC,CASSLFGVSPIEQFF
once,TRBD2,TRBJ2-1,TRBV20-1,TGCAGTGCTAGTCGAATGAGCGGGGGCTCTTACAATGAGCAGTTCTTC,CSASRMSGGSYNEQFF
-,TRBD1,TRBJ2-7,TRBV2,TGTGCCAGCACCGACCGGGACAGGGGCGGACACGAGCAGTACTTC,CASTDRDRGGHEQYF
-,TRBD1,TRBJ1-2,TRBV6-5,TGTGCCAGCAGGACACAGGGGAGTACGGAGGGCTACACCTTC,CASRTQGSTEGYTF
-,-,TRBJ1-1,TRBV6-6,TGTGCCAGCAGTTATGGGACCACTGAAGCTTTCTTT,CASSYGTTEAFF
-,TRBD2,TRBJ2-3,TRBV18,TGTGCCAGCTCTCCATTAGCGGGAGTGGGAGATACGCAGTATTTT,CASSPLAGVGDTQYF
-,-,TRBJ1-1,TRBV7-2,TGTGCCAGCAGCCGGGGGGCAGGCATGAACACTGAAGCTTTCTTT,CASSRGAGMNTEAFF
-,TRBD2,TRBJ2-1,TRBV7-2,TGTGCCAGCACCCTACGCGGGACTAGAGGACACAATGAGCAGTTCTTC,CASTLRGTRGHNEQFF
-,-,TRBJ1-6,TRBV28,TGTGCCAGCAGTCCCCCCGCCAGGCGGTCACCCCTCCACTTT,CASSPPARRSPLHF
once,TRBD2,TRBJ2-1,TRBV9,TGTGCCAGCAGCCGTCTAGCGGGAGGGCTATTCGGAGACAATGAGCAGTTCTTC,CASSRLAGGLFGDNEQFF
-,-,TRBJ1-1,TRBV5-1,TGCGCCAGCAGCCGCGACGGCATGAACACTGAAGCTTTCTTT,CASSRDGMNTEAFF
-,TRBD1,TRBJ1-4,TRBV2,TGTGCCAGCAGGGACAGGGGCCATAATGAAAAACTGTTTTTT,CASRDRGHNEKLFF
-,-,TRBJ1-1,TRBV5-1,TGCGCCAGCAGCTTCGTTGGGGAGGGAACTGAAGCTTTCTTT,CASSFVGEGTEAFF
few,TRBD1,TRBJ1-1,TRBV7-9,TGTGCCAGCAGCCCGCACAGGGGGGGCACTGAAGCTTTCTTT,CASSPHRGGTEAFF
-,TRBD1,TRBJ2-2,TRBV4-2,TGTGCCAGCAGCCACGGGCGCCCGCGGACAGGTAACACCGGGGAGCTGTTTTTT,CASSHGRPRTGNTGELFF
-,TRBD1,TRBJ1-5,TRBV7-9,TGTGCCAGCAGCACCGATGACAGGGGGAGACAGCCCCAGCATTTT,CASSTDDRGRQPQHF
-,TRBD2,TRBJ2-1,TRBV6-5,TGTGCCAGCAGTTACTTCCGCGGGGGGGCCCGGGGAGAGCAGTTCTTC,CASSYFRGGARGEQFF
-,-,TRBJ1-1,TRBV5-1,TGCGCCAGCAGCCTTAAGGTAGACACTGAAGCTTTCTTT,CASSLKVDTEAFF
-,TRBD1,TRBJ2-5,TRBV5-1,TGCGCCAGCAGTAACCGACAGGGGAGCGGGGAGACCCAGTACTTC,CASSNRQGSGETQYF
-,TRBD1,TRBJ1-6,TRBV7-9,TGTGCCAGCAGCCCCCCCAGGGGGAGAGATAATTCACCCCTCCACTTT,CASSPPRGRDNSPLHF
-,TRBD1,TRBJ1-6,TRBV4-1,TGCGCCAGCAGCCTCATAGGGCTGGGGGGACAGGGGGTATATTCACCCCTCCACTTT,CASSLIGLGGQGVYSPLHF
-,TRBD2,TRBJ2-5,TRBV29-1,TGCAGCGCCGAGGATAGCGGGGGGGCAGAGACCCAGTACTTC,CSAEDSGGAETQYF
-,TRBD2,TRBJ2-7,TRBV19,TGTGCCAGTAACGGCGGGAGGCCCCACGAGCAGTACTTC,CASNGGRPHEQYF
-,-,TRBJ1-1,TRBV5-8,TGTGCCAGCTGGGGACGTCGGACGGATTCCACTGAAGCTTTCTTT,CASWGRRTDSTEAFF
once,-,TRBJ2-3,TRBV12-3/TRBV12-4,TGTGCCAGCAGTTTAGAAGACACAGATACGCAGTATTTT,CASSLEDTDTQYF
-,TRBD1,TRBJ2-3,TRBV28,TGTGCCAGCAACTCCGGGACAGGACACTTGAATACGCAGTATTTT,CASNSGTGHLNTQYF
-,TRBD1,TRBJ2-7,TRBV5-1,TGCGCCAGCAGCTTGAGTGGTCGGGTTCGGGACAGGAGCTACGAGCAGTACTTC,CASSLSGRVRDRSYEQYF
-,-,TRBJ2-3,TRBV29-1,TGCAGCGTTAGGGGATTCACAGATACGCAGTATTTT,CSVRGFTDTQYF
-,-,TRBJ1-1,TRBV5-4,TGTGCCAGCAGCCCGGACATTAGGTCAAGGGATGGTGCTGAAGCTTTCTTT,CASSPDIRSRDGAEAFF
-,-,TRBJ2-5,TRBV9,TGTGCCAGCAGCGCCTCGCCGGGGCTGGGAACCCAGTACTTC,CASSASPGLGTQYF
-,TRBD2,TRBJ2-5,TRBV5-1,TGCGCCAGCCGGATTAGCGGGGGGGCCGAAGAGACCCAGTACTTC,CASRISGGAEETQYF
-,-,TRBJ1-3,TRBV19,TGTGCCAGTATCTTGACAGGCCTTCCTGCTGGAAACACCATATATTTT,CASILTGLPAGNTIYF
few,-,TRBJ1-1,TRBV29-1,TGCAGCGTTGAAGAGCCGTTGATCCCTGAAGCTTTCTTT,CSVEEPLIPEAFF
once,TRBD2,TRBJ2-1,TRBV11-3,TGTGCCAGCAGCTTAAGGACTAGCGGGAGGGAGGTCAATGAGCAGTTCTTC,CASSLRTSGREVNEQFF
few,-,TRBJ1-1,TRBV6-5,TGTGCCAGCAGCCGACAGGCCCTACTTGAAGCTTTCTTT,CASSRQALLEAFF
few,TRBD1,TRBJ1-2,TRBV7-8,TGTGCCAGCAGCTTTTCGGCCAGGGGGGCGACTTCTAACTATGGCTACACCTTC,CASSFSARGATSNYGYTF
few,-,TRBJ1-5,TRBV20-1,TGCAGTGCTAGTAGGCCCGACCAGCCCCAGCATTTT,CSASRPDQPQHF
-,-,TRBJ2-5,TRBV6-2/TRBV6-3,TGTGCCAGCAGTTACACTTTCGCGGTGGAGACCCAGTACTTC,CASSYTFAVETQYF
-,-,TRBJ1-5,TRBV21-1,TGTGCCAGCAGCAAAGATTTGGTAGCTTACCATCAGCCCCAGCATTTT,CASSKDLVAYHQPQHF
-,-,TRBJ2-1,TRBV18,TGTGCCAGCTCACCAGGGGACGGTTCCTACAATGAGCAGTTCTTC,CASSPGDGSYNEQFF
-,-,TRBJ1-2,TRBV25-1,TGTGCCAGCAGTTGGGGGAGCCACTATGGCTACACCTTC,CASSWGSHYGYTF